What follows describes a single T cell receptor (beta chain). Its target is unknown. This specimen comes from a study of T cell responses to AZD1222 COVID-19 vaccine. Using immunoSEQ multiplex PCR, the repertoire was profiled, and TCRdb retains in-frame clones only, with some absent. The data show tens of thousands of clones, less than 95% seen once. In germline, CDR1 is SGHKS, CDR2 YYEKEE (reference sequence). This CDR3 comprises 14 residues. V dropped 4 bases and J dropped 8; count of bases not matched to a gene: 5. Findings and limits, study-wide: Sampling captured repertoires only after the peak T cell response. Vaccine-related CD4 TCRs covered spike, predominating at 160-218 and 743-854. The study reported that nearly half of spike-specific TCRs target unmutated variant regions.

V gene TRBV5-5 combines with J gene TRBJ1-6; TRBD1 agrees at 8 bases. This TCR was recovered from an adult who received the AZD1222 COVID-19 vaccine. This specimen consisted of peripheral blood, obtained 28 days after the second AZD1222 dose. CDR3 bases: TGTGCCAGCAGCCCCGGACAGGGTGATTCACCCCTCCACTTT. This sequence encodes CASSPGQGDSPLHF.